This is a list of T cell receptor beta chains from one sample in a study of blood T cell repertoires in COVID-19. Libraries were prepared by immunoSEQ multiplex PCR; TCRdb keeps only in-frame clonotypes and omits some of them. The table includes about 320,000 clones, about 85% detected once. The material sequenced was PBMCs or T cells enriched from blood (not recorded which). The receptors stem from a woman in her twenties or thirties who had been exposed to COVID-19. The CDR3 runs from the conserved cysteine through the conserved F or W. The order of the fields is D gene, CDR3 length, clone size, J gene, V gene, CDR3 protein, CDR3 DNA. A D gene is named only where the DNA matches it firmly. Expanded clones get a size class; other rows say once, few or many, or leave the size out.

d_call: TRBD2
cdr3_length: 17
clone_size: -
j_call: TRBJ2-5
v_call: TRBV7-2
cdr3_aa: CASSLERAGGPAETQYF
cdr3_nt: TGTGCCAGCAGCTTAGAAAGGGCGGGGGGGCCTGCGGAGACCCAGTACTTC

d_call: -
cdr3_length: 11
clone_size: once
j_call: TRBJ1-6
v_call: TRBV7-5
cdr3_aa: CVRSLAQPLHF
cdr3_nt: TGTGTCAGAAGCTTAGCCCAGCCCCTCCACTTT

d_call: TRBD1
cdr3_length: 17
clone_size: -
j_call: TRBJ2-3
v_call: TRBV5-4
cdr3_aa: CASRRSDRVMGADTQYF
cdr3_nt: TGTGCCAGCAGGCGCTCCGACAGGGTAATGGGTGCAGATACGCAGTATTTT

d_call: -
cdr3_length: 15
clone_size: -
j_call: TRBJ2-3
v_call: TRBV9
cdr3_aa: CASSASLAFTDTQYF
cdr3_nt: TGTGCCAGCAGCGCTAGTCTAGCATTTACGGATACGCAGTATTTT

d_call: -
cdr3_length: 15
clone_size: -
j_call: TRBJ1-1
v_call: TRBV7-3
cdr3_aa: CASSLMPGVNTEAFF
cdr3_nt: TGTGCCAGCAGCTTAATGCCAGGGGTGAACACTGAAGCTTTCTTT

d_call: TRBD1
cdr3_length: 15
clone_size: -
j_call: TRBJ2-7
v_call: TRBV5-1
cdr3_aa: CASSPGQGAIGEQYF
cdr3_nt: TGCGCCAGCAGCCCAGGACAGGGGGCGATTGGCGAGCAGTACTTC

d_call: -
cdr3_length: 11
clone_size: many
j_call: TRBJ2-1
v_call: TRBV2
cdr3_aa: CASRYFGEQFF
cdr3_nt: TGTGCCAGCAGGTACTTTGGTGAGCAGTTCTTC

d_call: TRBD2
cdr3_length: 19
clone_size: -
j_call: TRBJ2-7
v_call: TRBV5-4
cdr3_aa: CASSLSTFGGTSGRDEQYF
cdr3_nt: TGTGCCAGCAGCTTGTCGACATTTGGTGGGACTAGCGGGAGAGACGAGCAGTACTTC

d_call: TRBD1
cdr3_length: 14
clone_size: -
j_call: TRBJ2-1
v_call: TRBV2
cdr3_aa: CAIRTGGIGNEQFF
cdr3_nt: TGTGCCATCCGGACAGGGGGAATCGGGAATGAGCAGTTCTTC

d_call: -
cdr3_length: 12
clone_size: -
j_call: TRBJ2-5
v_call: TRBV18
cdr3_aa: CASSPFRETQYF
cdr3_nt: TGTGCCAGCTCACCATTCAGAGAGACCCAGTACTTC

d_call: TRBD1
cdr3_length: 14
clone_size: -
j_call: TRBJ2-7
v_call: TRBV6-5
cdr3_aa: CAGLTRQGAREQYF
cdr3_nt: TGTGCCGGGTTAACCCGACAGGGGGCGCGAGAGCAGTACTTC

d_call: -
cdr3_length: 14
clone_size: -
j_call: TRBJ1-5
v_call: TRBV5-8
cdr3_aa: CASSLATAYQPQHF
cdr3_nt: TGTGCCAGCAGCTTGGCGACAGCGTATCAGCCCCAGCATTTT

d_call: TRBD1
cdr3_length: 15
clone_size: -
j_call: TRBJ1-2
v_call: TRBV5-4
cdr3_aa: CASSLGDRDNYGYTF
cdr3_nt: TGTGCCAGCAGCTTGGGGGACAGGGATAACTATGGCTACACCTTC

d_call: -
cdr3_length: 15
clone_size: -
j_call: TRBJ2-7
v_call: TRBV28
cdr3_aa: CASSSRVRYVYEQYF
cdr3_nt: TGTGCCAGCAGCTCCCGGGTGCGATACGTATACGAGCAGTACTTC

d_call: -
cdr3_length: 15
clone_size: -
j_call: TRBJ1-3
v_call: TRBV6-1
cdr3_aa: CASSDGVNSGNTIYF
cdr3_nt: TGTGCCAGCAGTGACGGGGTAAACTCTGGAAACACCATATATTTT

d_call: TRBD2
cdr3_length: 17
clone_size: -
j_call: TRBJ2-1
v_call: TRBV19
cdr3_aa: CASSILNSGLEYNEQFF
cdr3_nt: TGTGCCAGTAGTATACTCAATTCGGGACTAGAGTACAATGAGCAGTTCTTC

d_call: -
cdr3_length: 16
clone_size: -
j_call: TRBJ2-7
v_call: TRBV18
cdr3_aa: CASSPGLGQNSYEQYF
cdr3_nt: TGTGCCAGCTCACCAGGGCTGGGGCAGAATTCCTACGAGCAGTACTTC

d_call: TRBD1
cdr3_length: 13
clone_size: -
j_call: TRBJ2-3
v_call: TRBV7-9
cdr3_aa: CALRTGWTDTQYF
cdr3_nt: TGTGCCTTGAGGACAGGGTGGACAGATACGCAGTATTTT

d_call: -
cdr3_length: 14
clone_size: -
j_call: TRBJ1-1
v_call: TRBV5-1
cdr3_aa: CASSLAISGTEAFF
cdr3_nt: TGCGCCAGCAGCTTGGCGATATCAGGGACTGAAGCTTTCTTT

d_call: -
cdr3_length: 13
clone_size: -
j_call: TRBJ2-7
v_call: TRBV6-2/TRBV6-3
cdr3_aa: CASSYFRGYEQYF
cdr3_nt: TGTGCCAGCAGTTACTTTCGGGGCTACGAGCAGTACTTC

d_call: TRBD1
cdr3_length: 16
clone_size: -
j_call: TRBJ2-7
v_call: TRBV11-2
cdr3_aa: CASSLPNRGLGGEQYF
cdr3_nt: TGTGCCAGCAGCCTCCCAAACAGGGGGCTGGGGGGCGAGCAGTACTTC

d_call: -
cdr3_length: 16
clone_size: -
j_call: TRBJ2-1
v_call: TRBV11-2
cdr3_aa: CASNHRSGTSENEQFF
cdr3_nt: TGTGCCAGCAACCACCGGAGCGGGACATCGGAAAATGAGCAGTTCTTC

d_call: -
cdr3_length: 12
clone_size: -
j_call: TRBJ2-2
v_call: TRBV2
cdr3_aa: CARLTNTGELFF
cdr3_nt: TGTGCCAGACTCACGAACACCGGGGAGCTGTTTTTT

d_call: TRBD1
cdr3_length: 14
clone_size: -
j_call: TRBJ1-5
v_call: TRBV2
cdr3_aa: CASSGDRAHRPQHF
cdr3_nt: TGTGCCAGCAGTGGAGACAGGGCCCATCGGCCCCAGCATTTT

d_call: -
cdr3_length: 15
clone_size: -
j_call: TRBJ1-6
v_call: TRBV10-1
cdr3_aa: CASSDGGEGNSPLHF
cdr3_nt: TGCGCCAGCAGTGATGGAGGAGAGGGTAATTCACCCCTCCACTTT

d_call: -
cdr3_length: 15
clone_size: -
j_call: TRBJ1-3
v_call: TRBV10-3
cdr3_aa: CAITNQGPSGNTIYF
cdr3_nt: TGTGCCATCACTAACCAGGGGCCCTCTGGAAACACCATATATTTT